This record looks at one T cell receptor (beta chain) sequence and its context. Its specificity is not known. The sample belongs to a study of CD8+ T cells in alopecia areata. Study-wide background: Patients received oral tofacitinib, 5 to 10 mg twice daily, for moderate-to-severe alopecia areata. Patients remained on tofacitinib for 6 to 18 months and then went 6 months without it.

Whole-study findings and limits: Higher clonality and more expanded CD8+ clones appeared in lesional than normal scalp.

Extracted RNA was reverse transcribed into cDNA, the sequencing template. Sequenced by immunoSEQ multiplex PCR; TCRdb stores in-frame clones only, minus some. The table shows around 7,300 clones, with roughly two thirds occurring only once. Germline V CDR1 and CDR2: MNHNY, SVGAGI (reference sequence). With 6 bases clipped from V and 11 bases from J, the junction kept 13 bases outside the gene matches. This CDR3 has 15 amino acids. Samples from alopecia areata patients were lesional scalp punch biopsies and peripheral blood. The sequence was collected from a human donor with alopecia areata. Material: skin, obtained at week 0. V usage is TRBV6-6 and J usage is TRBJ2-1; 10 positions agree with TRBD2. The DNA for the CDR3 is TGTGCCAGCAGGAAGGGGGCTAGCGGGAGCGGAAAGCAGTTCTTC. It codes for CASRKGASGSGKQFF.